The sequence of this TCR beta chain was determined in a study of identical twins. The table lists this clonotype with a few counts. Template switching added a universal primer site; cDNA carried unique molecular identifiers. TCRdb passed the 5' RACE reads through MiXCR, listing each CDR3 protein once. The table lists a few hundred thousand distinct CDR3 sequences, around 18% of them singletons. The germline V gene encodes CDR1 DFQATT and CDR2 SNEGSKA (reference sequence). The J segment lost 4 bases and the V segment lost 7 bases, leaving 8 bases of the junction unmatched. The CDR3 is 15 amino acids. The V call is TRBV20-1, the J call TRBJ2-6, with 9 bases lining up with TRBD1. The source of this sequence is a man aged 50 to 59 in good health. Sequencing was performed on naive T cells sorted from blood. Here the CDR3 reads CSVPGQGSGANVLTF. The DNA of the CDR3 is TGCAGTGTACCGGGACAGGGTTCCGGGGCCAACGTCCTGACTTTC.